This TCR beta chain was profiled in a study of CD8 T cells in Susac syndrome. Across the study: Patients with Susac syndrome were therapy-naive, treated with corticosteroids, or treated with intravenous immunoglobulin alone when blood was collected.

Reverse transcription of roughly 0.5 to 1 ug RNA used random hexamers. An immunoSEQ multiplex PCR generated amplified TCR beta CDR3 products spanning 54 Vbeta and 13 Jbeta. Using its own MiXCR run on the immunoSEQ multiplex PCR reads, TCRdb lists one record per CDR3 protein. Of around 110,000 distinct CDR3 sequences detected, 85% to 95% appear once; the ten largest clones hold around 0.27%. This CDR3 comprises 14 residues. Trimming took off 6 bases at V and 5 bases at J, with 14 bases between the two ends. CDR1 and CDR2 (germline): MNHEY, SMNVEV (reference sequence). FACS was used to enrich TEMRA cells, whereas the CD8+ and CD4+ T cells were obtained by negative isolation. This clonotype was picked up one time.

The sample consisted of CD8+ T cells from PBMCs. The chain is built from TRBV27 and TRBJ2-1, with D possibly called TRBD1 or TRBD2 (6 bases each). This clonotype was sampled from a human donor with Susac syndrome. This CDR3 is CASRKGGPNNEQFF. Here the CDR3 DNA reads TGTGCCAGCAGGAAGGGGGGCCCCAACAATGAGCAGTTCTTC.